The sample holds one count of the clone carrying this T cell receptor (beta chain). Single viable CD3+CD4+CD8-CD45RO+ cells were sorted as the memory CD4+ T cells. The method was immunoSEQ multiplex PCR; TCRdb's version includes in-frame clones alone and lacks a portion of them. The data contain 25,000 to 30,000 clones, over 70% of them singletons. V was cut by 0 bases and J by 10 bases, with 5 bases left in between. This CDR3 has 11 residues. The germline gives CDR1 SGHNT, CDR2 YYREEE (reference sequence). These data come from a study of memory CD4+ T cells and cytomegalovirus serostatus. The chain recombines TRBV5-4 with TRBJ2-1; D call uncertain. This TCR was recovered from an adult in good health and CMV-seronegative. Sequenced material: memory CD4+ T cells from blood. The CDR3: CASSLEAEQFF. The DNA for the CDR3 is TGTGCCAGCAGCTTGGAGGCAGAGCAGTTCTTC.